The rows below give T cell receptor beta chains drawn from one sample of a study of blood T cell repertoires in COVID-19. Profiling relied on immunoSEQ multiplex PCR, and the TCRdb table lists in-frame clones only, not all of them. The sample yields around 180,000 clones, about 81% seen once. The material sequenced was peripheral blood. Receptor source: a woman older than 75 with COVID-19, enrolled during active disease. Each CDR3 is given with its conserved first and last residue. Fields, in order: clone size, J gene, D gene, V gene, CDR3 DNA, CDR3 protein. A D gene is named only where the DNA matches it firmly. The size field is filled for only some rows; it gives once, few, many or a size class.

abundance: NA
j_gene: TRBJ1-1
d_gene: NA
v_gene: TRBV12-3/TRBV12-4
CDR3nt: TGTGCCAGCAGTTTGTACAGGGAGACTGAAGCTTTCTTT
CDR3aa: CASSLYRETEAFF

abundance: NA
j_gene: TRBJ2-1
d_gene: NA
v_gene: TRBV7-2
CDR3nt: TGTGCCAGCAGCTTAGGTGGGAGCAGCAATGAGCAGTTCTTC
CDR3aa: CASSLGGSSNEQFF

abundance: once
j_gene: TRBJ2-3
d_gene: TRBD2
v_gene: TRBV13
CDR3nt: TGTGCCAGCAGCTTAGGATGGCGGGAGGACCGAGAGGATACGCAGTATTTT
CDR3aa: CASSLGWREDREDTQYF

abundance: NA
j_gene: TRBJ1-4
d_gene: NA
v_gene: TRBV4-3
CDR3nt: TGCGCCAGCAGCCAAGATGCGCGGCAGGGGTGGCTGAGGGTGTTTTTT
CDR3aa: CASSQDARQGWLRVFF

abundance: NA
j_gene: TRBJ2-7
d_gene: TRBD1
v_gene: TRBV20-1
CDR3nt: TGCAGTGCTAGTCGACAGGGGGACCGGAACGAGCAGTACTTC
CDR3aa: CSASRQGDRNEQYF

abundance: NA
j_gene: TRBJ2-3
d_gene: TRBD2
v_gene: TRBV9
CDR3nt: TGTGCCAGCAGCGTGCGGGGGGATAGAGATACGCAGTATTTT
CDR3aa: CASSVRGDRDTQYF

abundance: NA
j_gene: TRBJ2-1
d_gene: TRBD2
v_gene: TRBV9
CDR3nt: TGTGCCAGCAGCGTAGTCGGGGGGGCCCACAATGAGCAGTTCTTC
CDR3aa: CASSVVGGAHNEQFF

abundance: NA
j_gene: TRBJ1-1
d_gene: NA
v_gene: TRBV6-1
CDR3nt: TGTGCCAGCAGTGAAGTACAGGCTACCACTGAAGCTTTCTTT
CDR3aa: CASSEVQATTEAFF

abundance: NA
j_gene: TRBJ2-7
d_gene: NA
v_gene: TRBV2
CDR3nt: TGTGCCAGCCGACAGACCCGCTCCTACGAGCAGTACTTC
CDR3aa: CASRQTRSYEQYF

abundance: NA
j_gene: TRBJ2-7
d_gene: NA
v_gene: TRBV19
CDR3nt: TGTGCCAGTAGTATAGTAGGAGGGGCCGGTTTATACGAGCAGTACTTC
CDR3aa: CASSIVGGAGLYEQYF

abundance: NA
j_gene: TRBJ1-6
d_gene: TRBD1
v_gene: TRBV5-1
CDR3nt: TGCGCCAGCAGCTTCCAGGGGGCTAGTAATTCACCCCTCCACTTT
CDR3aa: CASSFQGASNSPLHF

abundance: NA
j_gene: TRBJ2-1
d_gene: TRBD2
v_gene: TRBV7-9
CDR3nt: TGTGCCAGCAGCTGGGCGGGGGGCCACAATGAGCAGTTCTTC
CDR3aa: CASSWAGGHNEQFF

abundance: NA
j_gene: TRBJ2-3
d_gene: NA
v_gene: TRBV3-1/TRBV3-2
CDR3nt: TGTGCCAGCAGCGCGAAGTGGAGGGGGCTAAGCACAGATACGCAGTATTTT
CDR3aa: CASSAKWRGLSTDTQYF

abundance: NA
j_gene: TRBJ2-1
d_gene: NA
v_gene: TRBV7-9
CDR3nt: TGTGCCAGCAGCCAGCCAGGACTGGTCAACAATGAGCAGTTCTTC
CDR3aa: CASSQPGLVNNEQFF

abundance: few
j_gene: TRBJ2-7
d_gene: NA
v_gene: TRBV2
CDR3nt: TGTGCCACCTGGGCGGACAGCCAGCCCTACGAGCAGTACTTC
CDR3aa: CATWADSQPYEQYF

abundance: once
j_gene: TRBJ1-5
d_gene: NA
v_gene: TRBV10-3
CDR3nt: TGTGCCATCAAAAGTAACTCAGGGGACCAGCCCCAGCATTTT
CDR3aa: CAIKSNSGDQPQHF

abundance: NA
j_gene: TRBJ1-4
d_gene: NA
v_gene: TRBV7-9
CDR3nt: TGTGCCAGCAGCTCCGCATCGGTATATGAAAAACTGTTTTTT
CDR3aa: CASSSASVYEKLFF

abundance: NA
j_gene: TRBJ2-3
d_gene: NA
v_gene: TRBV6-1
CDR3nt: TGTGCCAGCGGATCTAGCTTTCGGACAGATACGCAGTATTTT
CDR3aa: CASGSSFRTDTQYF

abundance: NA
j_gene: TRBJ2-3
d_gene: TRBD1
v_gene: TRBV15
CDR3nt: TGTGCCACCAGGCTCACAGGGGTGGGCACAGATACGCAGTATTTT
CDR3aa: CATRLTGVGTDTQYF

abundance: NA
j_gene: TRBJ2-7
d_gene: NA
v_gene: TRBV30
CDR3nt: TGTGCCTGGAGCCGAGAAATCTCCTACGAGCAGTACTTC
CDR3aa: CAWSREISYEQYF

abundance: NA
j_gene: TRBJ2-2
d_gene: NA
v_gene: TRBV6-5
CDR3nt: TGTGCCAGCCGGGCCGGGGAGCTGTTTTTT
CDR3aa: CASRAGELFF

abundance: NA
j_gene: TRBJ1-5
d_gene: NA
v_gene: TRBV2
CDR3nt: TGTGCCAGCCGGCAGGGTGGCAATCAGCCCCAGCATTTT
CDR3aa: CASRQGGNQPQHF

abundance: NA
j_gene: TRBJ1-3
d_gene: TRBD1
v_gene: TRBV12-5
CDR3nt: TGTGCTAGTGGTTTGGGACAGGGGAGCTCTGGAAACACCATATATTTT
CDR3aa: CASGLGQGSSGNTIYF

abundance: NA
j_gene: TRBJ1-5
d_gene: NA
v_gene: TRBV19
CDR3nt: TGTGCCAGTAGTATGGACTCCAACCGGTGGCAGCCCCAGCATTTT
CDR3aa: CASSMDSNRWQPQHF

abundance: NA
j_gene: TRBJ2-7
d_gene: NA
v_gene: TRBV6-2/TRBV6-3
CDR3nt: TGTGCCAGCAGTCTCCCCGGGACACCCTCCTACGAGCAGTACTTC
CDR3aa: CASSLPGTPSYEQYF

abundance: NA
j_gene: TRBJ2-1
d_gene: NA
v_gene: TRBV9
CDR3nt: TGTGCCAGCAGCGTAGGGTCAGGGGATGAGCAGTTCTTC
CDR3aa: CASSVGSGDEQFF

abundance: once
j_gene: TRBJ2-1
d_gene: TRBD2
v_gene: TRBV4-1
CDR3nt: TGCGCCAGCAGCCAAGGGACTAGCAGTACTTATGATGAGCAGTTCTTC
CDR3aa: CASSQGTSSTYDEQFF

abundance: NA
j_gene: TRBJ1-3
d_gene: TRBD1
v_gene: TRBV7-9
CDR3nt: TGTGCCAGCAGCCGAACAGGGGGGAGCTCTGGAAACACCATATATTTT
CDR3aa: CASSRTGGSSGNTIYF

abundance: NA
j_gene: TRBJ1-1
d_gene: NA
v_gene: TRBV12-3/TRBV12-4
CDR3nt: TGTGCCAGCAGTTCGAGACAGGATAAAGCTTTCTTT
CDR3aa: CASSSRQDKAFF

abundance: NA
j_gene: TRBJ2-1
d_gene: TRBD2
v_gene: TRBV27
CDR3nt: TGTGCCAGCACACGCGGGGGTAGAGACAATGAGCAGTTCTTC
CDR3aa: CASTRGGRDNEQFF

abundance: NA
j_gene: TRBJ2-3
d_gene: TRBD2
v_gene: TRBV9
CDR3nt: TGTGCCAGCAGCGTAGCCAATAGCGGGAGTGCAGATACGCAGTATTTT
CDR3aa: CASSVANSGSADTQYF

abundance: few
j_gene: TRBJ2-4
d_gene: TRBD1
v_gene: TRBV2
CDR3nt: TGTGCCAGTCGAAGGGGACAGGGTCCGGTCAAAAACATTCAGTACTTC
CDR3aa: CASRRGQGPVKNIQYF

abundance: NA
j_gene: TRBJ2-3
d_gene: TRBD2
v_gene: TRBV2
CDR3nt: TGTGCCAGCAGTCGACTAGCGGGACGTCAAAGCACAGATACGCAGTATTTT
CDR3aa: CASSRLAGRQSTDTQYF

abundance: NA
j_gene: TRBJ2-1
d_gene: TRBD2
v_gene: TRBV11-2
CDR3nt: TGTGCCAGCAGGTCTCACGGACTAGCGGGGGGGAATGAGCAGTTCTTC
CDR3aa: CASRSHGLAGGNEQFF

abundance: NA
j_gene: TRBJ2-7
d_gene: TRBD2
v_gene: TRBV27
CDR3nt: TGTGCCAGCAGACTGACTAGCGACTCCTACGAGCAGTACTTC
CDR3aa: CASRLTSDSYEQYF

abundance: once
j_gene: TRBJ2-1
d_gene: TRBD1
v_gene: TRBV19
CDR3nt: TGTGCCAGTAGGACAGGGGAAAGCTCCTACAATGAGCAGTTCTTC
CDR3aa: CASRTGESSYNEQFF

abundance: NA
j_gene: TRBJ2-3
d_gene: TRBD2
v_gene: TRBV5-1
CDR3nt: TGCGCCAGCAGCCTGGGACTAGCGGGAGGGCCGTTGGGAGATACGCAGTATTTT
CDR3aa: CASSLGLAGGPLGDTQYF

abundance: NA
j_gene: TRBJ1-1
d_gene: TRBD1
v_gene: TRBV5-1
CDR3nt: TGCGCCAGCAGCAGTGACAGGGTTGGAGCTTTCTTT
CDR3aa: CASSSDRVGAFF